One and the same sample provided the 24 T cell receptor beta chains below, sequenced in a study of blood T cell repertoires in COVID-19. TCRdb's table, derived via immunoSEQ multiplex PCR, lists solely in-frame clones and lacks some. This table holds more than 300,000 clones, around 87% found once. The sequenced sample consisted of peripheral blood. The receptors stem from a woman aged 30 to 39 with COVID-19, enrolled during active disease.

The chain carries TRBV2 and TRBJ2-3, with D perhaps matching TRBD2 (5 bases). V was clipped by 3 bases and J by 3 bases, with 13 bases between them. Germline CDR1 SNHLY, CDR2 FYNNEI. The CDR3 covers 15 residues. CDR3 residues: CASSDDRDPTDTQYF. CDR3 nucleotides: TGTGCCAGCAGTGACGACCGGGATCCTACAGATACGCAGTATTTT.

The chain combines TRBV5-1 with TRBJ2-7; 7 positions agree with TRBD1. Germline trimming cut 0 bases from V and 3 bases from J; bases unmatched to any gene: 6. CDR3 length equals 15 residues. CDR1 and CDR2 from the germline V gene are SGHRS and YFSETQ. CDR3 sequence: CASSLAQGVRYEQYF. CDR3 in DNA: TGCGCCAGCAGCTTGGCCCAGGGGGTCCGCTACGAGCAGTACTTC.

This rearrangement joins TRBV13 to TRBJ2-7, with 10 nucleotides matching TRBD1. Germline trimming cut 5 bases from V and 4 bases from J; bases unmatched to any gene: 11. The CDR3 totals 16 residues. Germline CDR1 is PRHDT and CDR2 is FYEKMQ (reference sequence). CDR3 DNA: TGTGCCAGCAGCCCTAACCCCGTGGACAGGGGGTACGAGCAGTACTTC. As protein: CASSPNPVDRGYEQYF.

This chain uses TRBV5-4 with TRBJ1-6, with TRBD1 identical over 7 bases. The CDR3 runs 18 residues. Per the germline V gene, CDR1 is SGHNT and CDR2 is YYREEE (reference sequence). Trimming cost V 0 bases and J 2 bases; bases outside gene matches: 8. The CDR3: CASSLGAGGFTYNSPLHF. CDR3 nucleotide sequence: TGTGCCAGCAGCTTGGGGGCAGGGGGTTTCACCTATAATTCACCCCTCCACTTT.

This clone was found a few times. The rearrangement joins TRBV7-2 to TRBJ1-5; the match to TRBD1 covers 8 bases. The CDR3 has 15 residues. Germline V gene sequence: CDR1 SGHTA, CDR2 FQGNSA. V trimming: 1 base; J trimming: 2 bases; junction bases outside the gene matches: 1. The CDR3 here is CASSLVTGGNQPQHF. The CDR3 DNA reads as TGTGCCAGCAGCTTAGTGACAGGGGGCAATCAGCCCCAGCATTTT.

Turning to this clone: The sample holds other DNA sequences that translate to the same CDR3. This sequence joins TRBV5-1 and TRBJ1-3, with D uncertain. Germline CDR1 reads SGHRS; CDR2 reads YFSETQ. Between the trimmed V and J ends, which lost 0 bases and 1 base, there was a span of 5 bases. The CDR3 is made up of 14 amino acids. The CDR3 region has the DNA TGCGCCAGCAGCTTGGGCGGATCTGGAAACACCATATATTTT. Protein product: CASSLGGSGNTIYF.

This rearrangement joins TRBV19 to TRBJ2-2, with 7 bases lining up with TRBD2. The germline V gene has CDR1 LNHDA and CDR2 SQIVND (reference sequence). This CDR3 has 15 residues. V was pared by 6 bases and J by 5 bases, with 9 bases of the junction left unmatched. The CDR3 loop reads CASSLVAGDTGELFF. In nucleotides, the CDR3 is TGTGCCAGTAGCCTAGTGGCGGGAGATACCGGGGAGCTGTTTTTT.

The chain recombines TRBV12-3 or TRBV12-4 with TRBJ1-1; D ambiguous. V was shortened by 1 base and J by 8 bases, with 8 bases between the two germline ends. The CDR3 runs 12 residues. As DNA, the CDR3 is TGTGCCAGCAGTTTAGGGGCGGGGGAAGCTTTCTTT. Translating it yields CASSLGAGEAFF.

The genes are TRBV30 and TRBJ2-2, with D tentatively TRBD1 (5 bases). Trimming left V 0 bases short and J 9 bases short, with 14 bases between. The CDR3 sequence is 14 residues long. Germline V gene lookup returns CDR1 GTSNPN and CDR2 SVGIG (reference sequence). This CDR3 is CAWSVGAGGRELFF. DNA of the CDR3: TGTGCCTGGAGTGTAGGGGCAGGTGGGAGGGAGCTGTTTTTT.

This sequence joins TRBV28 and TRBJ1-1; the D is unclear. Germline CDR1 MDHEN, CDR2 SYDVKM. V was trimmed by 7 bases and J by 1 base, leaving 13 bases between them. CDR3 length: 14 residues. The CDR3 DNA reads TGTGCCAGCACCTTATGGCAGGCGAACACTGAAGCTTTCTTT. Encoded protein: CASTLWQANTEAFF.

The rearrangement uses TRBV6-5 and TRBJ1-2; 8 positions match TRBD1. Per the germline V gene, CDR1 is MNHEY and CDR2 is SVGAGI. The CDR3 has 14 amino acids. The ends lost 5 bases at V and 8 bases at J; junction bases unmatched: 10. The CDR3: CASSRGTGIRGYTF. The CDR3, as DNA: TGTGCCAGCAGTCGCGGGACAGGAATTCGCGGCTACACCTTC.

V is TRBV18 and J is TRBJ1-2; D unclear. The germline gives CDR1 KGHSH, CDR2 LQKENI. This CDR3 is built from 16 residues. With 0 bases removed from V and 3 bases from J, the gap between germline ends came to 14 bases. This CDR3 is CASSPPTSLRDYGYTF. The CDR3 region has the DNA TGTGCCAGCTCACCACCTACGTCATTACGGGACTATGGCTACACCTTC.

This clone has just a few counts. The same CDR3 arises from other DNA sequences in this sample as well. The V call is TRBV11-2, the J call TRBJ2-6, with 7 bases aligning to TRBD1. The J segment lost 0 bases and the V segment lost 6 bases, leaving 5 bases of the junction unmatched. In germline, CDR1 is SGHAT, CDR2 FQNNGV. The CDR3 totals 16 residues. DNA of the CDR3: TGTGCCAGCAGAGACAGGGCCAACTCTGGGGCCAACGTCCTGACTTTC. Residues: CASRDRANSGANVLTF.

J is TRBJ2-3 and V is TRBV7-2; unclear D gene. The CDR3 consists of 13 residues. V gave up 1 base and J gave up 5 bases, with 7 bases separating them. Germline lookup yields CDR1 SGHTA and CDR2 FQGNSA. CDR3: CASSLGSRDTQYF. CDR3 sequence (DNA): TGTGCCAGCAGCTTAGGATCCAGAGATACGCAGTATTTT.

The rearrangement links TRBV5-6 to TRBJ1-5; D is uncertain. V was shortened by 0 bases and J by 0 bases, with 10 bases between the two germline ends. The germline gives CDR1 SGHDT, CDR2 YYEEEE. The CDR3 extends over 16 amino acids. The CDR3 loop reads CASSLAGSYSNQPQHF. CDR3 in DNA: TGTGCCAGCAGCTTGGCCGGGTCCTATAGCAATCAGCCCCAGCATTTT.

The V and J genes are TRBV11-1 and TRBJ2-2; TRBD2 matches 7 bases. The CDR3 loop spans 13 amino acids. Unmatched junction bases numbered 9, after V lost 2 bases and J lost 15 bases. Per germline, CDR1 SGHAT and CDR2 FQDESV (reference sequence). This chain's CDR3 is CASSLRESGTVFF. CDR3 nucleotides: TGTGCCAGCAGCTTACGAGAAAGCGGGACTGTGTTTTTT.

V is TRBV28 and J is TRBJ2-3; the match to TRBD2 covers 8 bases. V was pared by 5 bases and J by 1 base, with 8 bases of the junction left unmatched. Looked up from germline, CDR1 is MDHEN and CDR2 is SYDVKM. CDR3 length: 16 residues. CDR3 DNA sequence: TGTGCCAGCAGTCCCACGGGGGGGGAGGGCACAGATACGCAGTATTTT. Translation: CASSPTGGEGTDTQYF. The variable domain in full, completed from reference TRBV28 and TRBJ2-3, reads DVKVTQSSRYLVKRTGEKVFLECVQDMDHENMFWYRQDPGLGLRLIYFSYDVKMKEKGDIPEGYSVSREKKERFSLILESASTNQTSMYLCASSPTGGEGTDTQYFGPGTRLTVL.

The V call is TRBV6-5, the J call TRBJ2-2; the match to TRBD2 covers 7 bases. Germline V gene lookup returns CDR1 MNHEY and CDR2 SVGAGI. Germline trimming cut 6 bases from V and 7 bases from J; bases unmatched to any gene: 11. CDR3 size: 15 residues. CDR3 sequence: CASSSGLDFGGELFF. The CDR3 DNA follows: TGTGCCAGCAGCTCCGGACTAGATTTTGGCGGGGAGCTGTTTTTT.

This clone was detected once. The V and J genes are TRBV6-5 and TRBJ2-2, with 7 bases matching TRBD2. The CDR3 consists of 16 residues. Germline trimming cut 1 base from V and 7 bases from J; bases unmatched to any gene: 9. In germline, CDR1 is MNHEY, CDR2 SVGAGI. CDR3 coding DNA: TGTGCCAGCAGTTACTATTTGGCGGGAGTTATCGGGGAGCTGTTTTTT. Residues: CASSYYLAGVIGELFF.

The chain uses TRBV19 and TRBJ2-1; 13 bases align to TRBD2. The CDR3 spans 16 residues. The V gene end was trimmed by 6 bases and the J gene end by 7 bases; junction bases not matched to a gene: 9. From germline, CDR1 is LNHDA and CDR2 SQIVND (reference sequence). The CDR3 here is CASRPELAGGPNEQFF. In nucleotides, the CDR3 is TGTGCCAGTAGACCAGAACTAGCGGGAGGGCCGAATGAGCAGTTCTTC.

This chain links TRBV7-9 with TRBJ2-1, with 7 bases lining up with TRBD2. With V trimmed by 5 bases and J by 4 bases, 11 bases remained unmatched. Germline CDR1 is SEHNR and CDR2 is FQNEAQ (reference sequence). This CDR3 comprises 16 residues. CDR3 residues: CASSPRGGLRYNEQFF. The CDR3 DNA reads TGTGCCAGCAGCCCCCGGGGAGGGCTGAGGTACAATGAGCAGTTCTTC.

The rearrangement uses TRBV19 and TRBJ2-3; TRBD1 matches at 7 bases. The trim removed 10 bases at V and 4 bases at J, leaving 11 bases unmatched. The CDR3 is 14 residues long. Germline loops: CDR1 LNHDA, CDR2 SQIVND (reference sequence). CDR3 amino acids: CATNHRGYPDTQYF. The CDR3 bases are TGTGCCACCAATCACAGGGGCTACCCAGATACGCAGTATTTT. Full variable domain (outside the CDR3, taken from reference TRBV19 and TRBJ2-3): DGGITQSPKYLFRKEGQNVTLSCEQNLNHDAMYWYRQDPGQGLRLIYYSQIVNDFQKGDIAEGYSVSREKKESFPLTVTSAQKNPTAFYLCATNHRGYPDTQYFGPGTRLTVL.

The genes are TRBV7-9 and TRBJ1-1; unclear D gene. V shed 0 bases and J shed 0 bases, with 5 bases lying between them. From germline, CDR1 is SEHNR and CDR2 FQNEAQ (reference sequence). This CDR3 has 14 amino acids. CDR3 sequence (DNA): TGTGCCAGCAGCTTAGCGCCGGTGAACACTGAAGCTTTCTTT. It yields the protein CASSLAPVNTEAFF.

The chain employs TRBV5-1 and TRBJ2-2; 9 bases fit TRBD2. The CDR3 consists of 16 residues. V gave up 4 bases and J gave up 1 base; unmatched junction bases: 5. Germline CDR1 SGHRS, CDR2 YFSETQ. This CDR3 is CASSGSSGMNTGELFF. The DNA for the CDR3 is TGCGCCAGCAGCGGCTCTAGCGGGATGAACACCGGGGAGCTGTTTTTT.